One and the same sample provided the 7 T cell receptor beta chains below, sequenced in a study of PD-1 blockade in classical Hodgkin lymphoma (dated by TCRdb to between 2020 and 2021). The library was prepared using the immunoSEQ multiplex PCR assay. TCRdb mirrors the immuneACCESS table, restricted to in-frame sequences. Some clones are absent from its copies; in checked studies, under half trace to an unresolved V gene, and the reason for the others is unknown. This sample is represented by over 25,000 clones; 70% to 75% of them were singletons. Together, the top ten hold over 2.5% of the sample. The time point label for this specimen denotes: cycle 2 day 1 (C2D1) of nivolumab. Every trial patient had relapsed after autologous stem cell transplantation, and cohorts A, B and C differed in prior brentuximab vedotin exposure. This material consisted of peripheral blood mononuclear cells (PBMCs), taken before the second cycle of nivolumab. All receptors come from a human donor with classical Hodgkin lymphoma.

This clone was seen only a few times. In DNA form, the CDR3 reads TGTGCCAGCAGCTTGGGTCCGCACTCCTACGAGCAGTACTTC. Translating gives CASSLGPHSYEQYF. This chain links TRBV5-4 with TRBJ2-7; D is unresolved. This CDR3 comprises 14 residues. Trimming removed 0 bases at V and 0 bases at J, with 7 bases between. CDR1 is SGHNT and CDR2 is YYREEE in the germline V gene (reference sequence).

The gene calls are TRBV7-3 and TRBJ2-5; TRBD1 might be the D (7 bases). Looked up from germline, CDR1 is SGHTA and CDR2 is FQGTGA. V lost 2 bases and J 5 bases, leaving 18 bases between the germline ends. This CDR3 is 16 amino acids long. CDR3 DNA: TGTGCCAGCAGCTTACTGAGTGGGCAGGGGGGTGAGACCCAGTACTTC. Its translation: CASSLLSGQGGETQYF.

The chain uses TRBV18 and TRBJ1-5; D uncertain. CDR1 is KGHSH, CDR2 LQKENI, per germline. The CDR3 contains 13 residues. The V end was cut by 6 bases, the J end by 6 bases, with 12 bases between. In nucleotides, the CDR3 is TGTGCCAGCTCCAAAGTTGCGGGTCAGCCCCAGCATTTT. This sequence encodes CASSKVAGQPQHF. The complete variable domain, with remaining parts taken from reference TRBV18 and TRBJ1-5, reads NAGVMQNPRHLVRRRGQEARLRCSPMKGHSHVYWYRQLPEEGLKFMVYLQKENIIDESGMPKERFSAEFPKEGPSILRIQQVVRGDSAAYFCASSKVAGQPQHFGDGTRLSIL.

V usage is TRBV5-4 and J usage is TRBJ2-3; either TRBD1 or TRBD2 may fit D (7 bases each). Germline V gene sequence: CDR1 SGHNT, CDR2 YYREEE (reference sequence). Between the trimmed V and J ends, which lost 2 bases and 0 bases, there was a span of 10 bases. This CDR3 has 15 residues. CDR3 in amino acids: CASSFQGGSTDTQYF. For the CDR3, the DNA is TGTGCCAGCAGCTTCCAGGGGGGGAGCACAGATACGCAGTATTTT. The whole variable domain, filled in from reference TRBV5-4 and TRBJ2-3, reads ETGVTQSPTHLIKTRGQQVTLRCSSQSGHNTVSWYQQALGQGPQFIFQYYREEENGRGNFPPRFSGLQFPNYSSELNVNALELDDSALYLCASSFQGGSTDTQYFGPGTRLTVL.

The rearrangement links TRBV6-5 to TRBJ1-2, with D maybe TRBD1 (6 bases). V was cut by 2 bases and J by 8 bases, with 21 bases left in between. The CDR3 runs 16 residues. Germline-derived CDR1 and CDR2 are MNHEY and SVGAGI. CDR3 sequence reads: CASSYGLDSASGGYTF. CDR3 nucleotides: TGTGCCAGCAGTTACGGTCTGGACAGCGCTTCTGGGGGCTACACCTTC.

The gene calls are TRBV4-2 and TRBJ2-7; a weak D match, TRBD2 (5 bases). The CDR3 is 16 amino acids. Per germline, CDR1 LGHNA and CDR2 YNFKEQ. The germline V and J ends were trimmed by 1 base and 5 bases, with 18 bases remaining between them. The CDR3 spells CASSQVFARGKNEQYF. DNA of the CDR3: TGTGCCAGCAGCCAAGTCTTTGCACGGGGTAAGAACGAGCAGTACTTC.

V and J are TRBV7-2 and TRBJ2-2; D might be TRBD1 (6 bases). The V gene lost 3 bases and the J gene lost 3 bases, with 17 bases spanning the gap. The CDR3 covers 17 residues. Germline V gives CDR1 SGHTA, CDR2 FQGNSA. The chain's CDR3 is CASSFSPGTKYTGELFF. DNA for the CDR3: TGTGCCAGCAGCTTTAGCCCCGGGACAAAATACACCGGGGAGCTGTTTTTT.